Described below is a single TCR beta chain sequence and its context. No cognate antigen has been identified for it. Base qualities are missing; no much larger clone stands one base away. Reading from cysteine to phenylalanine, the CDR3 counts 17 amino acids. Only the CDR3 part of the read is kept: 51 bases, read in frame from the first base. At the junction V is shortened by 0 bases and J by 2 bases; bases outside the gene matches: 8. The germline V gene sets CDR1 to SGHTA and CDR2 to FQGNSA. The data originate from a study of cytomegalovirus exposure and HLA in healthy donors (TCRdb year 2017). Concerning the study at large: A later analysis indicated that the roughly 130 validation repertoires were generated on the platform also employed for the roughly 650 repertoires of the first cohort. The aim of the study was to test whether cataloging public T cell receptors could identify signatures of past pathogen exposure. A separate validation cohort of over a hundred different subjects was used in addition to the roughly 620-subject first cohort. High-throughput TCR immunosequencing, statistical association of individual TCRs with disease status, and machine learning were combined to predict cytomegalovirus infection status. What the authors observed across the whole study: The validation cohort had no HLA typing available for a later analysis, so co-occurrence within that cohort was assessed over all 130 or so repertoires. Across donors, most TCR sequences were observed very rarely, whereas some public TCRs were present in many individuals. It was suggested by the authors that the approach could potentially be generalized to other disease states and immunological phenotypes. A total of 150 to 200 TCR beta chains were listed by the study as associated with cytomegalovirus. In a later analysis, TCRs clustered in the first cohort were found to also tend to co-occur in the 120 validation repertoires, with around 94% of cluster scores above 0. Cytomegalovirus status was reported to be diagnosed by the classifier with high specificity and sensitivity in both the original and validation cohorts. A few of the identified cytomegalovirus-associated TCR beta chains were confirmed in vitro to be specific for cytomegalovirus antigens.

The donors were included in the validation cohort of some 110 subjects, a group kept apart from the roughly 670-subject first cohort. The library was made by the immunoSEQ multiplex PCR assay. For the original study's pipeline: A statistical classification framework was built to diagnose cytomegalovirus status from the catalog of TCR beta chain sequences. The table was pulled from immuneACCESS by TCRdb, which kept in-frame rearrangements only. Such tables lose some clones; where checked, under half of the loss comes from unresolved V genes, and the rest has no known cause. From that table come the V and J calls and clone size; the DNA was used to work out D and trimming. The sample table records tens of thousands of clones; 70% to 90% of these occur just once. The ten largest clones represent 3.8% of the sample.

Sequenced material: PBMCs. The clonotype comes from a woman aged 18-29 years in good health and CMV-seropositive. Recombination joined TRBV7-2 with TRBJ2-3; 7 junctional bases match TRBD1. The CDR3 protein: CASSLAVRGLNTDTQYF. In nucleotides, the sequence is TGTGCCAGCAGCTTAGCGGTCAGGGGGTTAAACACAGATACGCAGTATTTT.